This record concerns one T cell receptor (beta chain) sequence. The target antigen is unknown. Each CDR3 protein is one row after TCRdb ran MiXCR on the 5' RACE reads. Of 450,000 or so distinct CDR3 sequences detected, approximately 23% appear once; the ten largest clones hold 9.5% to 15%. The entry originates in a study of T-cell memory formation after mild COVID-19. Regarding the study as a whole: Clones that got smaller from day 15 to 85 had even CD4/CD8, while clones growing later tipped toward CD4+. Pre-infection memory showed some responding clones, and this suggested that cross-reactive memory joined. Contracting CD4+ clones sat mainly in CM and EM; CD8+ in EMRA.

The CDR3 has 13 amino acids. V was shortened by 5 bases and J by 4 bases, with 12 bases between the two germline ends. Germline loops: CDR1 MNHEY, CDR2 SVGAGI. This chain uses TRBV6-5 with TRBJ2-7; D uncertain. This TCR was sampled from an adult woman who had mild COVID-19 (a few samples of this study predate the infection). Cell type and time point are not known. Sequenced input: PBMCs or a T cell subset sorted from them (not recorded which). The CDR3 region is CASSPAEFYEQYF. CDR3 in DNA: TGTGCCAGCAGTCCCGCCGAATTTTACGAGCAGTACTTC.